This entry lists 24 T cell receptor beta chains sequenced from one sample in a study of T-cell memory formation after mild COVID-19. MiXCR was run by TCRdb on the 5' RACE reads, yielding one entry per CDR3 protein. The table records 450,000 or so distinct CDR3 sequences, roughly 20% of them present only once. What was sequenced was PBMCs or a T cell subset sorted from them (not recorded which). These receptors originate from an adult woman who had mild COVID-19 (a few samples of this study predate the infection). Cell type and time point are not known.

This sequence joins TRBV29-1 and TRBJ2-2; possibly TRBD1 for D (6 bases). Germline CDR1 SQVTM, CDR2 ANQGSEA. There are 15 residues in the CDR3. Trimming cost V 2 bases and J 3 bases, with 13 bases left between them. The CDR3 DNA is TGCAGCGTTGAATCAGGGGAGTTGGACACCGGGGAGCTGTTTTTT. Translated: CSVESGELDTGELFF.

This clonotype was counted between two and nine times. CDR3: CASSFMTSGSVGELFF. Written as DNA, the CDR3 is TGTGCCAGCAGTTTCATGACTAGCGGGAGCGTCGGGGAGCTGTTTTTT. This rearrangement joins TRBV12-3 or TRBV12-4 to TRBJ2-2; 12 bases align to TRBD2. This CDR3 has 16 amino acids. With 3 bases clipped from V and 7 bases from J, the junction kept 6 bases outside the gene matches.

There are many counts of this clonotype. Because it lacks the conserved phenylalanine or tryptophan at the end, this CDR3 is likely a read error. It is unclear where the CDR3 begins or ends on the DNA, so no DNA is shown, and the CDR3 is as TCRdb lists it. CDR3 loop: CASSTTWGTRIV. The rearrangement joins TRBV19 to TRBJ2-5; TRBD1, the table's D call, was not compared with the DNA. The CDR3 region is 12 residues in length, termini included. CDR1 is LNHDA, CDR2 SQIVND, per germline (reference sequence).

This clonotype has ten or more counts. The chain links TRBV20-1 to TRBJ1-1; TRBD1 matches at 7 bases. The ends lost 5 bases at V and 2 bases at J; junction bases unmatched: 8. CDR1 and CDR2 (germline): DFQATT, SNEGSKA (reference sequence). The CDR3 extends over 14 amino acids. CDR3 residues: CSALPGQPNTEAFF. For the CDR3, the DNA is TGCAGTGCTTTACCGGGACAGCCTAACACTGAAGCTTTCTTT.

This clonotype was observed a few times. The J gene is TRBJ2-1, the V gene TRBV3-1; D is undetermined. V was clipped by 4 bases and J by 2 bases, with 9 bases between them. Germline CDR1 and CDR2: LGHDT and YNNKEL (reference sequence). The CDR3 is 14 amino acids. DNA for the CDR3: TGTGCCAGCAGCCGGGTGGTCGCCTACAATGAGCAGTTCTTC. Translated: CASSRVVAYNEQFF.

This clonotype occurred a few times. This chain connects TRBV11-3 to TRBJ2-1, with 11 bases fitting TRBD1. The ends lost 5 bases at V and 4 bases at J; junction bases unmatched: 7. The CDR3 spans 16 residues. Germline lookup yields CDR1 SGHNT and CDR2 YENEEA. This chain's CDR3 is CASSLLRDRGYNEQFF. The DNA of the CDR3 is TGTGCCAGCAGCCTCCTCCGGGACAGGGGGTACAATGAGCAGTTCTTC.

This clonotype was detected only once. V gene TRBV12-3 or TRBV12-4 combines with J gene TRBJ2-3; 10 nucleotides line up with TRBD2. V dropped 6 bases and J dropped 3; count of bases not matched to a gene: 12. There are 17 residues in the CDR3. The CDR3 loop is CASSLSGGAGRTDTQYF. The CDR3 nucleotides are TGTGCCAGCAGCCTGAGCGGGGGGGCAGGTCGGACAGATACGCAGTATTTT.

This chain uses TRBV19 with TRBJ2-4; D is perhaps TRBD1 or TRBD2 (5 bases each). The CDR3 length is 13 residues. The ends were cut back, 5 bases at V and 6 bases at J, with 11 bases in the middle. Germline V gene sequence: CDR1 LNHDA, CDR2 SQIVND (reference sequence). CDR3 residues: CASSGGSRNIQYF. For the CDR3, the DNA is TGTGCCAGTAGTGGGGGTAGCCGAAACATTCAGTACTTC.

The sample holds a few counts of this clonotype. This sequence joins TRBV15 and TRBJ1-1; D is unclear. Per the germline V gene, CDR1 is LNHNV and CDR2 is YYDKDF (reference sequence). The CDR3 totals 13 residues. Trimming took 5 bases from V and 6 from J, leaving 13 bases between them. CDR3: CATSHGWTAEAFF. CDR3 in DNA: TGTGCCACCAGCCACGGGTGGACGGCTGAAGCTTTCTTT.

This clonotype was found a few times. The chain combines TRBV6-5 with TRBJ1-4, with a weak D call TRBD1 (6 bases). Germline lookup yields CDR1 MNHEY and CDR2 SVGAGI. V gave up 6 bases and J gave up 4 bases, with 12 bases separating them. The CDR3 is 14 residues long. The CDR3 DNA is TGTGCCAGCAGACGCGGACAGCTTAATGAAAAACTGTTTTTT. It specifies CASRRGQLNEKLFF.

The chain carries TRBV6-5 and TRBJ2-5; perhaps TRBD2 as D (5 bases). Germline CDR1 reads MNHEY; CDR2 reads SVGAGI. Trimming cost V 2 bases and J 0 bases, with 10 bases left between them. There are 15 residues in the CDR3. The CDR3 sequence is CASSYAPGNQETQYF. The CDR3 bases are TGTGCCAGCAGTTACGCACCGGGAAACCAAGAGACCCAGTACTTC.

The CDR3 spells CASSSDIHNQPQHF. The CDR3 DNA reads TGTGCCAGCAGCTCGGACATACACAATCAGCCCCAGCATTTT. This rearrangement joins TRBV7-9 to TRBJ1-5, with D maybe TRBD1 (5 bases). Germline V lookup: CDR1 SEHNR, CDR2 FQNEAQ (reference sequence). CDR3 length: 14 residues. Between the trimmed V and J ends, which lost 4 bases and 3 bases, there was a span of 10 bases.

The chain has TRBV12-3 or TRBV12-4 and TRBJ2-7, with 8 bases fitting TRBD1. CDR3 length: 13 amino acids. V gave up 7 bases and J gave up 5 bases; unmatched junction bases: 7. The DNA for the CDR3 is TGTGCCAGCACCTCGACAGGGGTCCACGAGCAGTACTTC. Translated, it gives CASTSTGVHEQYF.

The chain has TRBV5-1 and TRBJ1-1; TRBD1 is a possible D gene (6 bases). Trimming cost V 2 bases and J 12 bases, with 11 bases left between them. The CDR3 has 11 amino acids. Germline CDR1 SGHRS, CDR2 YFSETQ. Written as DNA, the CDR3 is TGCGCCAGCAGCTTTGGGGACACACCTTTCTTT. Amino acids: CASSFGDTPFF.

This clonotype has a handful of counts. This chain joins TRBV7-9 and TRBJ2-7; 11 bases align to TRBD2. Germline values: CDR1 SEHNR, CDR2 FQNEAQ (reference sequence). The J segment lost 4 bases and the V segment lost 5 bases, leaving 22 bases of the junction unmatched. CDR3 length equals 20 residues. CDR3 sequence (DNA): TGTGCCAGCAGCCCTTTGGGTAGCGGGAGGGCCACTCCCCTCCTATACGAGCAGTACTTC. Encoded protein: CASSPLGSGRATPLLYEQYF.

The chain uses TRBV20-1 and TRBJ1-5; no firm D call. The germline gives CDR1 DFQATT, CDR2 SNEGSKA (reference sequence). V was pared by 3 bases and J by 0 bases, with 9 bases between. This CDR3 is built from 14 residues. Here the CDR3 DNA reads TGCAGTGCTAGTTTCTGGAATAGCAATCAGCCCCAGCATTTT. Translation: CSASFWNSNQPQHF.

This chain links TRBV19 with TRBJ2-3, with 7 bases identical to TRBD2. This CDR3 region has 16 residues. Germline V gene data show CDR1 as LNHDA and CDR2 as SQIVND (reference sequence). V shed 3 bases, J shed 2 bases, and the junction held 8 bases outside the gene matches. The CDR3 nucleotides read TGTGCCAGTAGTATCCGGTCTCGGGAGGACACAGATACGCAGTATTTT. Encoded protein: CASSIRSREDTDTQYF.

J is TRBJ1-1 and V is TRBV5-1, with unresolved D. V was trimmed by 0 bases and J by 4 bases, leaving 13 bases between them. The CDR3 loop spans 15 amino acids. Per germline, CDR1 SGHRS and CDR2 YFSETQ. DNA of the CDR3: TGCGCCAGCAGCTTGGTTCTGGGCGCCGGCACTGAAGCTTTCTTT. It codes for CASSLVLGAGTEAFF. Drawing the rest from reference TRBV5-1 and TRBJ1-1, the complete variable domain is KAGVTQTPRYLIKTRGQQVTLSCSPISGHRSVSWYQQTPGQGLQFLFEYFSETQRNKGNFPGRFSGRQFSNSRSEMNVSTLELGDSALYLCASSLVLGAGTEAFFGQGTRLTVV.

This clonotype has only a few counts. The rearrangement links TRBV24-1 to TRBJ2-3, with D possibly TRBD2 on 6 matching bases. Germline CDR1 and CDR2: KGHDR and SFDVKD. The ends were cut back, 3 bases at V and 1 base at J, with 19 bases in the middle. This CDR3 is built from 18 residues. The CDR3 protein is CATSDPRDSFEGTDTQYF. Here the CDR3 DNA reads TGTGCCACCAGTGATCCTCGGGACTCTTTCGAAGGCACAGATACGCAGTATTTT.

The chain employs TRBV5-1 and TRBJ1-5, with D hard to call. There are 17 residues in the CDR3. Germline V CDR1 and CDR2: SGHRS, YFSETQ. V lost 2 bases and J 1 base, leaving 16 bases between the germline ends. CDR3 region: CASSFTGRSDSNQPQHF. The CDR3 region has the DNA TGCGCCAGCAGCTTCACCGGACGGTCCGACAGCAATCAGCCCCAGCATTTT.

This chain uses TRBV5-1 with TRBJ1-1, with D possibly TRBD1 on 6 matching bases. The CDR3 totals 18 residues. In germline, CDR1 is SGHRS, CDR2 YFSETQ. V was cut by 0 bases and J by 2 bases, with 20 bases left in between. The CDR3 protein is CASSLDLGAGRLNTEAFF. CDR3 sequence (DNA): TGCGCCAGCAGCTTGGATTTGGGGGCAGGGAGGCTCAACACTGAAGCTTTCTTT.

This chain links TRBV7-9 with TRBJ1-4, with TRBD1 matching over 7 bases. There are 14 residues in the CDR3. Germline V CDR1 and CDR2: SEHNR, FQNEAQ (reference sequence). With 5 bases clipped from V and 7 bases from J, the junction kept 7 bases outside the gene matches. Here the CDR3 reads CASSQPTGIEKLFF. As DNA, the CDR3 is TGTGCCAGCAGCCAACCGACAGGGATTGAAAAACTGTTTTTT.

In its sample, this clonotype was seen a few times. The chain joins TRBV27 to TRBJ2-5; D is perhaps TRBD1 or TRBD2 (5 bases each). Trimming removed 5 bases from V and 2 bases from J, with 9 bases in between. This CDR3 spans 13 amino acids. Germline values: CDR1 MNHEY, CDR2 SMNVEV (reference sequence). CDR3 in amino acids: CASSEGRQETQYF. The CDR3 DNA sequence: TGTGCCAGCAGTGAGGGACGACAAGAGACCCAGTACTTC.

The chain has TRBV6-5 and TRBJ1-2, with a weak D call TRBD1 (6 bases). V lost 0 bases to trimming and J lost 5 bases, with 13 bases between them. The CDR3 runs to 15 residues. Germline CDR1 is MNHEY and CDR2 is SVGAGI. DNA of the CDR3: TGTGCCAGCAGTTACTCTCAGACAGGACGGTATGGCTACACCTTC. Protein sequence: CASSYSQTGRYGYTF.